This paragraph reports one T cell receptor beta chain. Its antigen has not been determined. Base qualities were left out, and no much larger clone turns up one base away. Each collaborating institution followed its own protocols to collect whole blood in K2EDTA tubes. For TCRbeta analysis, collaborator samples were shipped as frozen whole blood, as isolated PBMCs, or as DNA extracted from either sample type. The data were taken from a study of blood T cell repertoires in COVID-19 (dated by TCRdb to about 2020). Describing the broader study: Samples covering the acute and convalescent phases of COVID-19 were provided by collaborators in the United States, Italy and Spain. The material from the prospective study consisted of cDNA or gDNA derived from T cells, B-cell-depleted T cells, or PBMCs. The dataset comprised deeply sampled blood TCRbeta repertoires from subjects exposed to, actively infected with, or recovered from COVID-19. A freely available public database, intended as a resource for researchers studying the immune response to SARS-CoV-2, is where the repertoires were released. The samples were drawn from two sources: the first 160 participants of the ongoing ImmuneRACE study, and 950 to 1,500 subjects contributed by 6 global collaborators. A de-identified subject ID, COVID-19 status, age in years and sex were almost always included in the sample metadata. Where available, HLA class I and class II types were obtained from metadata supplied by the sample provider rather than from assay-based typing. Here is what the overall study found, with its caveats: Clinical and demographic metadata were provided uncurated, with the amount varying by source and participant.

The immunoSEQ Assay, a bias-controlled multiplex PCR, was used to amplify TCRbeta CDR3 regions from genomic DNA. The published analysis was carried out like this. Nucleated cell counts per sample were estimated from amplification of reference gene primers within the assay. To quantify the absolute abundance of each unique TCRbeta CDR3 rearrangement, sequence reads were collapsed and filtered. For each sample, productive Simpson clonality was calculated by taking the square root of Simpson's diversity index across productive rearrangements. TCRdb stores this immuneACCESS table with in-frame sequences only. Part of the clones is absent; in the studies checked, under half of the shortfall reflects unresolved V genes, and no reason is known for the rest. D and trimming come from the DNA, and the V and J calls and clone size come from that table. The sample table contains around 260,000 clones; only one count was recorded for approximately 86% of them. Of the sample, 0.7% falls within the top ten clones.

Inclusive of the bounding cysteine and phenylalanine, the CDR3 is 14 residues long. Of all the DNA, just the CDR3 is kept, 42 bases in frame from base 1. According to the germline V gene, CDR1 reads SGHTA and CDR2 reads FQGTGA. Trimming at the junction amounts to 2 bases on V and 8 bases on J, and the germline ends lie 13 bases apart. This TCR was sampled from a human donor in a cohort sampled during active COVID-19. The receptor chain draws on TRBV7-3 and TRBJ2-1; D gene: possibly TRBD2, on 6 matching bases. The sequencing input was peripheral blood. The DNA reads TGTGCCAGCAGCTTATTATCTAGCGCGGATGAGCAGTTCTTC. Its protein is CASSLLSSADEQFF. Where the CDR3 stops, the reference TRBV7-3 and TRBJ2-1 genes take over; the full variable domain is GAGVSQTPSNKVTEKGKYVELRCDPISGHTALYWYRQSLGQGPEFLIYFQGTGAADDSGLPNDRFFAVRPEGSVSTLKIQRTERGDSAVYLCASSLLSSADEQFFGPGTRLTVL.